The rows below give T cell receptor beta chains drawn from one sample of a study of blood T cells in healthy people across ages. One entry per CDR3 protein, called by TCRdb with MiXCR from the 5' RACE reads. This sample yields 1.5 million to 2 million distinct CDR3 sequences, of which about 31% are seen a single time; around 11% belongs to the top ten. Sequenced input: blood. Receptor source: a woman aged 25 to 39 in good health. Each CDR3 is given with its conserved first and last residue.

j_gene: TRBJ2-7; v_gene: TRBV11-2; CDR3aa: CASSLVVGEGYEQYF
j_gene: TRBJ2-3; v_gene: TRBV11-1; CDR3aa: CASSPIGDADTQYF
j_gene: TRBJ1-2; v_gene: TRBV9; CDR3aa: CASSPPGQGSAYGYTF
j_gene: TRBJ2-7; v_gene: TRBV6-2/TRBV6-3; CDR3aa: CAGCTGEQYF
j_gene: TRBJ2-1; v_gene: TRBV29-1; CDR3aa: CSVPHPVLGLNEQFF
j_gene: TRBJ2-6; v_gene: TRBV6-1; CDR3aa: CASKPGQGDSSGANVLTF
j_gene: TRBJ1-2; v_gene: TRBV5-1; CDR3aa: CASSTRQGANYGYTF
j_gene: TRBJ2-7; v_gene: TRBV29-1; CDR3aa: CSVETGATGSYEQYF
j_gene: TRBJ2-1; v_gene: TRBV4-1; CDR3aa: CASRRSGGGNEQFF
j_gene: TRBJ2-7; v_gene: TRBV20-1; CDR3aa: CSARDGLSLEQYF
j_gene: TRBJ2-1; v_gene: TRBV3-1; CDR3aa: CASSQEPRAGEQFF
j_gene: TRBJ2-1; v_gene: TRBV4-2; CDR3aa: CVSSQGAGDEQFF
j_gene: TRBJ2-2; v_gene: TRBV20-1; CDR3aa: CSAHPVRDATGELFF
j_gene: TRBJ2-7; v_gene: TRBV4-1; CDR3aa: CASSQVEGSYEQYF
j_gene: TRBJ1-4; v_gene: TRBV6-1; CDR3aa: CASINQDPPEEKLFF
j_gene: TRBJ1-2; v_gene: TRBV12-3/TRBV12-4; CDR3aa: CASSRAGRNYGYTF
j_gene: TRBJ2-7; v_gene: TRBV21-1; CDR3aa: CASSKEGLSYEQYF
j_gene: TRBJ2-7; v_gene: TRBV10-3; CDR3aa: CAISRYAGTGDEQYF
j_gene: TRBJ1-2; v_gene: TRBV20-1; CDR3aa: CSASDQGAGYTF
j_gene: TRBJ2-1; v_gene: TRBV5-1; CDR3aa: CASSLVEGGHEQFF
j_gene: TRBJ2-1; v_gene: TRBV7-2; CDR3aa: CASSLGSGPLTGFF
j_gene: TRBJ1-2; v_gene: TRBV4-1; CDR3aa: CASSQDPRGVLEGYTF
j_gene: TRBJ1-1; v_gene: TRBV2; CDR3aa: CASGQEVNTEAFF
j_gene: TRBJ2-3; v_gene: TRBV7-9; CDR3aa: CASSLAGGTVEYF
j_gene: TRBJ2-1; v_gene: TRBV7-2; CDR3aa: CAGSDTSGSRNEQFF
j_gene: TRBJ2-1; v_gene: TRBV14; CDR3aa: CASSQLASSYNEQFF
j_gene: TRBJ2-3; v_gene: TRBV4-1; CDR3aa: CASSQVVADTQYF
j_gene: TRBJ1-1; v_gene: TRBV6-1; CDR3aa: CASSPRGRLNTEAFF
j_gene: TRBJ1-6; v_gene: TRBV6-5; CDR3aa: CASSYRRGTELLYSPLHF
j_gene: TRBJ2-7; v_gene: TRBV20-1; CDR3aa: CSARDSRAHGQYF
j_gene: TRBJ2-7; v_gene: TRBV6-2/TRBV6-3; CDR3aa: CASEDSAFYEQYF
j_gene: TRBJ2-5; v_gene: TRBV7-9; CDR3aa: CASRNSGASQETQYF
j_gene: TRBJ1-2; v_gene: TRBV7-3; CDR3aa: CASSLDSTFGYTF
j_gene: TRBJ2-1; v_gene: TRBV4-1; CDR3aa: CASSQMASGSNEQFF
j_gene: TRBJ2-5; v_gene: TRBV10-3; CDR3aa: CAISGGGAGPQETQYF
j_gene: TRBJ1-2; v_gene: TRBV27; CDR3aa: CASSRTGSRSYGYTF
j_gene: TRBJ1-1; v_gene: TRBV5-6; CDR3aa: CASSHGPLHTEAFF
j_gene: TRBJ1-2; v_gene: TRBV7-9; CDR3aa: CASSHYQDSGYTF
j_gene: TRBJ2-7; v_gene: TRBV7-2; CDR3aa: CASSPLPGRQTYEQYF
j_gene: TRBJ2-2; v_gene: TRBV4-1; CDR3aa: CASSRGSAGAGELFF
j_gene: TRBJ1-1; v_gene: TRBV20-1; CDR3aa: CSARPGTGVITEAFF